These 15 T cell receptor beta chains share one sample of origin, sequenced in a study of shared clonotypes between healthy human individuals. Produced via immunoSEQ multiplex PCR; TCRdb's table is partial and in-frame only. Here the sample spans some 1.5 million clones, 95% to 99% being singletons. Sequencing was performed on naive CD4+ T cells sorted from blood. As to subset: CD45RA+ positively selected. These receptors originate from a man aged 25-45 years in good health.

The V gene is TRBV10-3, the J gene TRBJ2-3, with D hard to call. Trimming removed 3 bases at V and 1 base at J, with 5 bases between. Germline values: CDR1 ENHRY, CDR2 SYGVKD. This CDR3 is 13 amino acids long. For the CDR3, the DNA is TGTGCCATCAGTGAAGGAGGCACAGATACGCAGTATTTT. Encoded protein: CAISEGGTDTQYF.

V gene TRBV5-1 combines with J gene TRBJ2-7; 9 positions match TRBD1. Per germline, CDR1 SGHRS and CDR2 YFSETQ. The junction had 4 bases not matched to a gene; V was cut back by 1 base and J by 5 bases. CDR3 size: 14 residues. For the CDR3, the DNA is TGCGCCAGCAGCTTGATGGGACAGGGTAACGAGCAGTACTTC. Translated: CASSLMGQGNEQYF. Using reference TRBV5-1 and TRBJ2-7 for the parts outside the CDR3, the full variable domain is KAGVTQTPRYLIKTRGQQVTLSCSPISGHRSVSWYQQTPGQGLQFLFEYFSETQRNKGNFPGRFSGRQFSNSRSEMNVSTLELGDSALYLCASSLMGQGNEQYFGPGTRLTVT.

About this clone itself: At the DNA level, this CDR3 is encoded by other sequences in the same sample as well. The chain recombines TRBV7-9 with TRBJ2-5; 7 positions agree with TRBD1. V lost 2 bases to trimming and J lost 4 bases; unmatched junction nucleotides: 1. Germline lookup yields CDR1 SEHNR and CDR2 FQNEAQ (reference sequence). The CDR3 is made up of 13 amino acids. This chain's CDR3 is CASSLSGGETQYF. The CDR3 nucleotides read TGTGCCAGCAGCTTATCAGGGGGAGAGACCCAGTACTTC.

The rearrangement links TRBV2 to TRBJ1-2; the D is unclear. The length of the CDR3 is 14 residues. The V end was cut by 0 bases, the J end by 8 bases, with 13 bases between. CDR1 SNHLY and CDR2 FYNNEI come from the germline V gene. The chain's CDR3 is CASSEARIVGGYTF. The CDR3 nucleotides read TGTGCCAGCAGTGAAGCACGTATTGTTGGAGGCTACACCTTC.

The CDR3 coding sequence is TGTGCCAGCAGCTTCTTAAATAACTATGGCTACACCTTC. This encodes CASSFLNNYGYTF. The rearrangement uses TRBV6-6 and TRBJ1-2, with D unresolved. Trimming removed 6 bases at V and 1 base at J, with 9 bases between. CDR1 and CDR2 (germline): MNHNY, SVGAGI (reference sequence). The CDR3 sequence is 13 residues long.

The V and J genes are TRBV5-4 and TRBJ1-3, with D unresolved. Germline CDR1 SGHNT, CDR2 YYREEE (reference sequence). V lost 1 base, J lost 1 base, and 12 bases lay in between. This CDR3 has 16 amino acids. The CDR3: CASSLQAIESGNTIYF. Here the CDR3 DNA reads TGTGCCAGCAGCTTGCAGGCAATCGAATCTGGAAACACCATATATTTT.

CDR3 amino acids: CASSFSAGTYTDTQYF. CDR3 DNA sequence: TGTGCCAGCAGTTTCAGCGCCGGGACCTACACAGATACGCAGTATTTT. The rearrangement joins TRBV28 to TRBJ2-3, with D perhaps being TRBD1 or TRBD2 (5 bases each). CDR3 length: 16 residues. Trimming took 3 bases from V and 2 from J, leaving 15 bases between them. CDR1 is MDHEN and CDR2 is SYDVKM in the germline V gene.

The CDR3 here is CATGTASYEQYF. As DNA, the CDR3 is TGTGCCACCGGGACTGCATCCTACGAGCAGTACTTC. This sequence joins TRBV2 and TRBJ2-7; weak D call: TRBD2 (6 bases). The CDR3 length is 12 residues. Germline V lookup: CDR1 SNHLY, CDR2 FYNNEI. The germline V and J ends were trimmed by 10 bases and 1 base, with 11 bases remaining between them.

The chain is built from TRBV7-9 and TRBJ2-1; D not certain. Per germline, CDR1 SEHNR and CDR2 FQNEAQ (reference sequence). There are 16 residues in the CDR3. The V and J ends lost 3 bases and 9 bases respectively, with 21 bases between them. CDR3 residues: CASSFPSRYSAVEQFF. CDR3 sequence (DNA): TGTGCCAGCAGCTTTCCTAGTCGTTACTCCGCAGTTGAGCAGTTCTTC.

In regard to this clone: At the DNA level, this CDR3 is encoded by other sequences in the same sample as well. V usage is TRBV5-1 and J usage is TRBJ1-1; D gene unclear. V was cut by 1 base and J by 4 bases, with 11 bases left in between. Germline V CDR1 and CDR2: SGHRS, YFSETQ. The CDR3 sequence is 14 residues long. CDR3 amino acids: CASSLSTGSTEAFF. The CDR3, as DNA: TGCGCCAGCAGCTTGTCGACGGGGTCCACTGAAGCTTTCTTT.

This sequence joins TRBV5-4 and TRBJ2-5, with D unclear. The CDR3 sequence is 15 residues long. CDR1 is SGHNT, CDR2 YYREEE, per germline (reference sequence). V lost 1 base, J lost 1 base, and 11 bases lay in between. The CDR3 reads CASSLSTDPQETQYF. CDR3 nucleotide sequence: TGTGCCAGCAGCTTGTCAACAGACCCCCAAGAGACCCAGTACTTC. Full variable domain (remainder filled in from reference TRBV5-4 and TRBJ2-5): ETGVTQSPTHLIKTRGQQVTLRCSSQSGHNTVSWYQQALGQGPQFIFQYYREEENGRGNFPPRFSGLQFPNYSSELNVNALELDDSALYLCASSLSTDPQETQYFGPGTRLLVL.

The chain uses TRBV2 and TRBJ1-4, with TRBD1 matching over 7 bases. Germline-derived CDR1 and CDR2 are SNHLY and FYNNEI. Unmatched junction bases numbered 10, after V lost 5 bases and J lost 7 bases. The CDR3 is 15 residues long. CDR3 DNA sequence: TGTGCCAGCAGTCGGCAGGGGGACAGTCTTGAAAAACTGTTTTTT. Its protein product is CASSRQGDSLEKLFF.

This chain links TRBV5-1 with TRBJ2-7, with D perhaps TRBD1 or TRBD2 (5 bases each). The V end lost 3 bases, the J end lost 3 bases, and 13 bases lay between the germline ends. This CDR3 region has 14 residues. CDR1 SGHRS and CDR2 YFSETQ come from the germline V gene. Written as DNA, the CDR3 is TGCGCCAGCAGCTCCGGGGCATCCAACTACGAGCAGTACTTC. It is translated as CASSSGASNYEQYF.

V usage is TRBV7-9 and J usage is TRBJ1-4; D is uncertain. V was pared by 4 bases and J by 6 bases, with 6 bases between. Germline-derived CDR1 and CDR2 are SEHNR and FQNEAQ (reference sequence). The CDR3 loop spans 12 amino acids. The chain's CDR3 is CASSSQDEKLFF. As DNA, the CDR3 is TGTGCCAGCAGCTCCCAGGATGAAAAACTGTTTTTT.

The chain employs TRBV6-5 and TRBJ1-5, with 11 bases lining up with TRBD1. The V and J ends lost 5 bases and 6 bases, in that order; junction bases with no gene match: 0. The CDR3 totals 13 residues. Per the germline V gene, CDR1 is MNHEY and CDR2 is SVGAGI. The chain's CDR3 is CASSGTGGQPQHF. The CDR3 bases are TGTGCCAGCAGTGGGACAGGGGGTCAGCCCCAGCATTTT.